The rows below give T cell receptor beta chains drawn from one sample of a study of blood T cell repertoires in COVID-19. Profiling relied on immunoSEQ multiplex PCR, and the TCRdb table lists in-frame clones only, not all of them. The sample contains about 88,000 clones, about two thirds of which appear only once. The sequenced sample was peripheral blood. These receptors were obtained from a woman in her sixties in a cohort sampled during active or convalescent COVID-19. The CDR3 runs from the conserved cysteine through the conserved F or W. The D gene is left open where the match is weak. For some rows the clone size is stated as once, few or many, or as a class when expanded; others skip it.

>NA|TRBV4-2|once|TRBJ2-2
CASSQARAGELFF
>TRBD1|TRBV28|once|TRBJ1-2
CASSGGRDRGLWRYTF
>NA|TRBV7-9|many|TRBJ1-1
CASSLAGANTEAFF
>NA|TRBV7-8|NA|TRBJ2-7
CASSLRGGAGEQYF
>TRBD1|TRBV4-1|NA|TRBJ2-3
CAVRDRGTDTQYF
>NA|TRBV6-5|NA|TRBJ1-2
CASSSTGRYGYTF
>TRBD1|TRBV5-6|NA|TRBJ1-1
CASIAQGQGETEAFF
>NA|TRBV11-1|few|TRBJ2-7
CASSHGGQGLGKQYF
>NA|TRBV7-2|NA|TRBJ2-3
CASSPWSSGSDTQYF
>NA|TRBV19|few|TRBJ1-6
CASSITGQWARNSPLHF
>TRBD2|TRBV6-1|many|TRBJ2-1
CASSEAILRLAGRNEQFF
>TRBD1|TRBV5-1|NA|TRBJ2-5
CASSPPGQIQETQYF
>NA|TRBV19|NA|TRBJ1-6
CASSALLGGRSPLHF
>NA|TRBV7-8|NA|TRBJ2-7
CASSLRDIANEQYF
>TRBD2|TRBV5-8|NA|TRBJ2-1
CASSRGRGVDLNEQFF
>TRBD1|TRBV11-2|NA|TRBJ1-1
CASSADRVLTEAFF
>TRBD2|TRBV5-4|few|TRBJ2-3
CASSPEMTSGVADTQYF
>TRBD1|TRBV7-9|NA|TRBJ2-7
CASSLTGVYEQYF
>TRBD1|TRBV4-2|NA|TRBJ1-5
CASSPRQGGDQPQHF
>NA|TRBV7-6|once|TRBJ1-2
CASSLGDPNYGYTF
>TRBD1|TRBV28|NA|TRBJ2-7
CASRDRGNYEQYF
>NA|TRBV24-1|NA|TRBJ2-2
CATSTGHSNTGELFF
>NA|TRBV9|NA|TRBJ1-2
CASSVEFAGSGYTF
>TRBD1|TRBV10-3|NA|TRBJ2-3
CAIRGDRGSDTQYF
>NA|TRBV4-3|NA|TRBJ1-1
CASRRGRDTEAFF
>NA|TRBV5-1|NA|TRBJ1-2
CASSSRPSTPGGYTF
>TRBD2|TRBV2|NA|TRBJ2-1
CASSPASGGAYNEQFF
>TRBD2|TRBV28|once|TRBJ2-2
CASSLSTSGGALTGELFF
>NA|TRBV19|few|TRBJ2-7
CASSSRDSSAYEQYF
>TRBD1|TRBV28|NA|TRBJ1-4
CASSLRDRGYATNEKLFF
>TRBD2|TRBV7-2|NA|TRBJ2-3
CASSLALAGADTQYF
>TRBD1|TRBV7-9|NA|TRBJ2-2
CASSPDPGTGLVTGELFF
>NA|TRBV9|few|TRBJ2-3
CASSVKQGSSTDTQYF
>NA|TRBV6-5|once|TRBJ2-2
CASSPAGGRGGELFF
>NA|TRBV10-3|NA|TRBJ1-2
CAISEMNRNYGYTF
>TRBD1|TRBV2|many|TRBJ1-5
CASLKTGISNQPQHF
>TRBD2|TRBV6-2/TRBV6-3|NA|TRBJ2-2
CASSYEAGGPDTGELFF